A selection of T cell receptor beta chains follows, all from one sample in a study of cytomegalovirus exposure and HLA in healthy donors. The repertoire was sequenced with immunoSEQ multiplex PCR; TCRdb's copy has only in-frame clones and lacks some. Altogether 60,000 to 75,000 clones are present, about 96% being singletons, with the ten largest covering 0.85% to 1%. Sequencing was carried out using PBMCs. These receptors were collected from a man between 18 and 35 years old in good health and CMV-seronegative. Both conserved end residues are part of each CDR3. The D gene is left open where the match is weak. Size values are once, few and many counts, or a class for expanded clones, and some rows have none.

16	TRBV5-4	.	TRBJ2-2	TRBD2	CASSRLAGGPTGELFF	TGTGCCAGCAGCCGTCTGGCGGGAGGTCCTACCGGGGAGCTGTTTTTT
14	TRBV28	.	TRBJ1-3	.	CASSRQSSGNTIYF	TGTGCCAGCAGTAGACAGAGCTCTGGAAACACCATATATTTT
13	TRBV29-1	.	TRBJ2-1	.	CSVGTVSYNEQFF	TGCAGCGTTGGGACTGTGAGCTACAATGAGCAGTTCTTC
12	TRBV7-2	.	TRBJ2-2	.	CASSSYTGELFF	TGTGCCAGCAGCTCATACACCGGGGAGCTGTTTTTT
16	TRBV27	.	TRBJ1-1	.	CASSRWGSRGSTEAFF	TGTGCCAGCAGCCGGTGGGGGTCGCGGGGGAGCACTGAAGCTTTCTTT
15	TRBV9	.	TRBJ1-2	TRBD1	CASSALTGTGYGYTF	TGTGCCAGCAGCGCACTTACCGGGACAGGTTATGGCTACACCTTC
13	TRBV5-4	once	TRBJ2-2	.	CATNAQGSGELFF	TGTGCCACGAACGCGCAGGGTTCCGGGGAGCTGTTTTTT
17	TRBV18	.	TRBJ1-3	.	CASSPPRGSSSGNTIYF	TGTGCCAGCTCACCACCGAGGGGGTCCTCCTCTGGAAACACCATATATTTT
15	TRBV18	once	TRBJ1-3	.	CASSPGLTSGNTIYF	TGTGCCAGCTCACCAGGATTGACTTCAGGAAACACCATATATTTT
13	TRBV9	.	TRBJ2-5	.	CASSVIHEETQYF	TGTGCCAGCAGCGTAATCCATGAAGAGACCCAGTACTTC
16	TRBV13	.	TRBJ1-3	TRBD1	CASSGTGASSGNTIYF	TGTGCCAGCAGCGGAACAGGGGCTAGCTCTGGAAACACCATATATTTT
16	TRBV7-9	.	TRBJ2-2	TRBD1	CASSISGTANTGELFF	TGTGCCAGCAGCATATCCGGGACAGCGAACACCGGGGAGCTGTTTTTT
16	TRBV9	.	TRBJ2-7	TRBD1	CASSAVPGQGAYEQYF	TGTGCCAGCAGCGCCGTACCGGGACAGGGAGCCTACGAGCAGTACTTC
14	TRBV19	.	TRBJ2-2	TRBD2	CASSATSGAGELFF	TGTGCCAGTAGTGCGACTAGCGGAGCCGGGGAGCTGTTTTTT
16	TRBV6-1	.	TRBJ2-3	TRBD2	CASSGRLAGVPDTQYF	TGTGCCAGCAGTGGAAGACTAGCGGGAGTTCCAGATACGCAGTATTTT
13	TRBV5-1	.	TRBJ2-5	.	CASSAEPSKTQYF	TGCGCCAGCAGCGCTGAACCTTCTAAGACCCAGTACTTC
15	TRBV5-6	once	TRBJ2-1	.	CASSLLRSSYNEQFF	TGTGCCAGCAGCTTGTTGCGGAGCTCCTACAATGAGCAGTTCTTC
14	TRBV13	.	TRBJ2-7	.	CASSLGGGLYEQYF	TGTGCCAGCAGCTTAGGGGGGGGGCTCTACGAGCAGTACTTC
18	TRBV19	.	TRBJ2-1	.	CASSIAVPLAGLYNEQFF	TGTGCCAGTAGTATAGCCGTCCCGCTAGCTGGTCTCTACAATGAGCAGTTCTTC
16	TRBV7-2	.	TRBJ2-1	TRBD2	CASSGGGFGRDNEQFF	TGTGCCAGCAGCGGGGGGGGTTTTGGGAGGGACAATGAGCAGTTCTTC
13	TRBV14	.	TRBJ2-5	TRBD2	CASSLAGAETQYF	TGTGCCAGCAGCCTAGCGGGAGCAGAGACCCAGTACTTC
12	TRBV28	.	TRBJ2-3	.	CASSEGSDTQYF	TGTGCCAGCAGTGAGGGATCAGATACGCAGTATTTT
16	TRBV4-2	few	TRBJ2-3	.	CASSQAEGGGTDTQYF	TGTGCCAGCAGCCAAGCCGAGGGAGGTGGCACAGATACGCAGTATTTT
14	TRBV27	.	TRBJ2-2	.	CASSYRGGTGELFF	TGTGCCAGCAGTTACAGGGGAGGCACCGGGGAGCTGTTTTTT
15	TRBV5-5	.	TRBJ2-1	TRBD2	CASSLGGSGYNEQFF	TGTGCCAGCAGCTTGGGGGGTAGCGGGTACAATGAGCAGTTCTTC
20	TRBV2	.	TRBJ2-2	TRBD1	CASSVHRDRGSRTNTGELFF	TGTGCCAGCAGTGTCCACCGGGACAGGGGGTCCAGAACGAACACCGGGGAGCTGTTTTTT
15	TRBV6-5	.	TRBJ1-1	TRBD1	CASSNRQGLDTEAFF	TGTGCCAGCAGTAACAGACAGGGGTTGGACACTGAAGCTTTCTTT
14	TRBV19	.	TRBJ1-1	TRBD1	CASSPWTGLTEAFF	TGTGCCAGTAGTCCTTGGACAGGGCTCACTGAAGCTTTCTTT
13	TRBV7-9	.	TRBJ1-2	TRBD1	CASSSDRAGGYTF	TGTGCCAGCAGCTCCGACAGGGCGGGTGGCTACACCTTC
17	TRBV7-9	.	TRBJ2-4	.	CASSPQETGVAKNIQYF	TGTGCCAGCAGCCCTCAGGAGACAGGTGTAGCCAAAAACATTCAGTACTTC
12	TRBV6-6	.	TRBJ1-1	.	CASSYQSTEAFF	TGTGCCAGCAGTTACCAGTCGACTGAAGCTTTCTTT
15	TRBV30	.	TRBJ1-1	TRBD1	CAWSANRGRGTEAFF	TGTGCCTGGAGTGCCAACAGGGGGCGCGGAACTGAAGCTTTCTTT
14	TRBV2	.	TRBJ2-7	.	CASRLDFPPYEQYF	TGTGCCAGCAGACTGGACTTTCCGCCCTACGAGCAGTACTTC
12	TRBV7-9	once	TRBJ2-3	.	CASFHSGDTQYF	TGTGCCAGCTTCCATAGCGGAGATACGCAGTATTTT
15	TRBV9	.	TRBJ2-7	TRBD2	CASSATSVSSYEQYF	TGTGCCAGCAGCGCAACTAGCGTCAGCTCCTACGAGCAGTACTTC
14	TRBV19	.	TRBJ1-5	TRBD1	CASSGTGGSQPQHF	TGTGCCAGTAGTGGGACAGGGGGCAGCCAGCCCCAGCATTTT
12	TRBV28	.	TRBJ2-4	.	CASSVAKNIQYF	TGTGCCAGCAGCGTAGCCAAAAACATTCAGTACTTC
15	TRBV21-1	.	TRBJ2-7	.	CASSTTSGISDEQYF	TGTGCCAGCAGCACAACTAGCGGGATATCAGACGAGCAGTACTTC
13	TRBV4-3	.	TRBJ2-5	TRBD2	CASSQGEGETQYF	TGCGCCAGCAGCCAAGGGGAGGGGGAGACCCAGTACTTC
12	TRBV30	.	TRBJ1-5	.	CAWSGANQPQHF	TGTGCCTGGAGTGGCGCCAATCAGCCCCAGCATTTT
15	TRBV5-6	.	TRBJ1-2	TRBD1	CASSLRQGVSAGYTF	TGTGCCAGCAGCTTACGACAGGGAGTATCGGCTGGCTACACCTTC
16	TRBV10-2	.	TRBJ2-1	TRBD2	CASSESGGSSYNEQFF	TGCGCCAGCAGTGAGTCTGGCGGGAGCTCCTACAATGAGCAGTTCTTC
15	TRBV18	.	TRBJ1-1	.	CASSPSRIMNTEAFF	TGTGCCAGCTCACCAAGTAGAATCATGAACACTGAAGCTTTCTTT
16	TRBV28	.	TRBJ2-3	TRBD1	CASSRGQGVRTDTQYF	TGTGCCAGCAGTCGGGGACAGGGGGTGCGGACAGATACGCAGTATTTT
15	TRBV19	.	TRBJ2-4	.	CASSTNKLAKNIQYF	TGTGCCAGTAGTACGAATAAACTAGCCAAAAACATTCAGTACTTC
15	TRBV7-2	.	TRBJ1-2	.	CASSLSSGSNYGYTF	TGTGCCAGCAGCTTATCGTCGGGGTCAAACTATGGCTACACCTTC